The sequence of this T cell receptor beta chain was determined in a study of T cell responses to AZD1222 COVID-19 vaccine. General observations from the study: Unmutated regions of variants are reportedly targeted by nearly half of spike-specific TCRs.

The CDR3 is made up of 17 amino acids. In germline, CDR1 is SGDLS, CDR2 YYNGEE. V gave up 0 bases and J gave up 6 bases, with 20 bases separating them. Method: immunoSEQ multiplex PCR; TCRdb's copy keeps in-frame clones and lacks some. The sample contains 150,000 to 200,000 clones, over 80% of which appear only once. Worth noting for this clone: The target antigen is unknown.

The sample consisted of peripheral blood, taken on day 0 of AZD1222 vaccination. The source of this sequence is an adult in good health. This chain joins TRBV9 and TRBJ2-3, with TRBD1 as a possible D gene (6 bases). The chain's CDR3 is CASSVEGPTGHRDTQYF. The CDR3 nucleotides are TGTGCCAGCAGCGTAGAGGGCCCGACAGGCCACCGGGATACGCAGTATTTT.